The rows below give T cell receptor beta chains drawn from one sample of a study of cytomegalovirus exposure and HLA in healthy donors. Sequenced by immunoSEQ multiplex PCR; TCRdb stores in-frame clones only, minus some. The data hold about 140,000 clones, with approximately 72% observed a single time. Material: PBMCs. These TCRs come from a woman between 55 and 75 years old in good health and CMV-seronegative. The CDR3 runs from the conserved cysteine through the conserved F or W. The order of the fields is J gene, clone size, V gene, D gene, CDR3 protein, CDR3 DNA. The D gene is left open where the match is weak. The size of a clone is reported for some rows only, either as once, few or many, or as a class for expanded clones.

>TRBJ1-4|.|TRBV28|TRBD1
CASSSNRDRDEKLFF
TGTGCCAGCAGTTCCAACCGGGACAGGGATGAAAAACTGTTTTTT
>TRBJ2-2|.|TRBV19|TRBD2
CASSSRTSGTGELFF
TGTGCCAGTAGTTCCCGGACTAGCGGCACCGGGGAGCTGTTTTTT
>TRBJ2-2|.|TRBV19|.
CASSPQGVGSRAGELFF
TGTGCCAGTAGTCCCCAGGGGGTCGGGAGTCGTGCCGGGGAGCTGTTTTTT
>TRBJ1-1|.|TRBV5-4|TRBD1
CASSYRGPNTEAFF
TGTGCCAGCAGCTACAGGGGACCGAACACTGAAGCTTTCTTT
>TRBJ1-5|.|TRBV7-2|TRBD1
CASSPSDRAQPQHF
TGTGCCAGCAGCCCTTCCGACAGGGCCCAGCCCCAGCATTTT
>TRBJ2-3|.|TRBV7-9|.
CASSSDSKDTQYF
TGTGCCAGCAGCTCGGACAGCAAAGATACGCAGTATTTT
>TRBJ2-1|.|TRBV7-6|TRBD2
CASSASGIEQFF
TGTGCCAGCAGCGCTAGCGGGATTGAGCAGTTCTTC
>TRBJ2-7|.|TRBV28|.
CASSLIALYEQYF
TGTGCCAGCAGTTTAATAGCCCTCTACGAGCAGTACTTC
>TRBJ2-5|.|TRBV5-1|TRBD2
CASSLAGGSKETQYF
TGCGCCAGCAGCTTGGCGGGCGGGAGTAAGGAGACCCAGTACTTC
>TRBJ2-7|.|TRBV27|TRBD2
CASRAGTYEQYF
TGTGCCAGCCGAGCGGGGACCTACGAGCAGTACTTC
>TRBJ2-2|.|TRBV5-6|.
CASSLVQGGTGELFF
TGTGCCAGCAGCTTGGTCCAGGGAGGCACCGGGGAGCTGTTTTTT
>TRBJ1-2|.|TRBV6-1|.
CASSRDFNYGYTF
TGTGCCAGCAGCAGGGATTTCAACTATGGCTACACCTTC
>TRBJ1-4|.|TRBV7-9|.
CASSLGRGRVPNEKLFF
TGTGCCAGCAGCTTAGGCCGGGGGAGAGTTCCCAATGAAAAACTGTTTTTT
>TRBJ2-3|.|TRBV5-4|TRBD2
CASSSTRLAGGADTQYF
TGTGCCAGCAGCTCCACCAGACTAGCGGGAGGTGCAGATACGCAGTATTTT
>TRBJ1-5|.|TRBV28|TRBD1
CASSLSDRDGQPQHF
TGTGCCAGCAGTTTATCGGACAGGGATGGTCAGCCCCAGCATTTT
>TRBJ2-7|few|TRBV9|.
CASSVGALAYEQYF
TGTGCCAGCAGCGTAGGGGCTTTGGCCTACGAGCAGTACTTC
>TRBJ2-7|.|TRBV27|.
CASSLRGGYEQYF
TGTGCCAGCAGTTTAAGGGGTGGGTACGAGCAGTACTTC
>TRBJ2-3|.|TRBV28|TRBD2
CASSLMGSGGADTQYF
TGTGCCAGCAGTTTAATGGGTAGCGGGGGGGCAGATACGCAGTATTTT
>TRBJ2-3|.|TRBV19|.
CASSILSHRTDTQYF
TGTGCCAGTAGTATCCTAAGCCACCGCACAGATACGCAGTATTTT
>TRBJ1-5|.|TRBV6-1|.
CASNANPGGNQPQHF
TGTGCCAGCAACGCCAATCCCGGTGGCAATCAGCCCCAGCATTTT
>TRBJ2-7|.|TRBV6-5|.
CASSLTAAEQYF
TGTGCCAGCAGCCTCACTGCGGCCGAGCAGTACTTC
>TRBJ1-2|few|TRBV6-5|.
CASNHRASVGGYTF
TGTGCCAGCAACCACAGGGCCTCAGTGGGTGGCTACACCTTC
>TRBJ1-5|.|TRBV7-2|TRBD1
CASSLEVGTGRDQPQHF
TGTGCCAGCAGCTTAGAGGTTGGGACAGGGAGGGATCAGCCCCAGCATTTT
>TRBJ2-5|few|TRBV9|.
CASGLGGQETQYF
TGTGCCAGTGGTCTTGGGGGGCAAGAGACCCAGTACTTC
>TRBJ2-1|.|TRBV23-1|TRBD2
CASSPGGGTGNEQFF
TGCGCCAGCAGTCCGGGAGGGGGTACAGGGAATGAGCAGTTCTTC
>TRBJ1-2|.|TRBV28|.
CASRRQGNFGYTF
TGTGCCAGCAGAAGGCAGGGTAACTTCGGCTACACCTTC
>TRBJ2-6|.|TRBV1|.
CTSSQEGGHRNSGANVLTF
TGCACCAGCAGCCAAGAAGGGGGACACAGAAACTCTGGGGCCAACGTCCTGACTTTC
>TRBJ1-6|few|TRBV10-2|TRBD1
CASSDRVSPLHF
TGCGCCAGCAGCGACAGGGTTTCACCCCTCCACTTT
>TRBJ1-2|.|TRBV28|TRBD1
CASSLLGTAGGYTF
TGTGCCAGCAGTTTATTGGGGACAGCGGGTGGCTACACCTTC
>TRBJ1-6|.|TRBV9|TRBD1
CASSARGREDSPLHF
TGTGCCAGCAGCGCCAGGGGGCGCGAGGATTCACCCCTCCACTTT
>TRBJ2-1|.|TRBV6-5|TRBD1
CASSSGTGHYNEQFF
TGTGCCAGCAGTTCCGGGACAGGCCATTACAATGAGCAGTTCTTC
>TRBJ2-3|.|TRBV5-4|TRBD2
CASSLVPGGEGDTQYF
TGTGCCAGCAGCTTGGTCCCGGGGGGGGAAGGAGATACGCAGTATTTT
>TRBJ2-5|.|TRBV6-1|TRBD2
CASSRLAGGQETQYF
TGTGCCAGCAGTCGACTAGCGGGTGGCCAAGAGACCCAGTACTTC
>TRBJ2-2|.|TRBV9|TRBD2
CASSVVISGNSGELFF
TGTGCCAGCAGCGTAGTCATTAGCGGGAATTCCGGGGAGCTGTTTTTT
>TRBJ1-2|.|TRBV6-4|.
CASSDSPGQGSYGYTF
TGTGCCAGCAGTGACTCACCGGGCCAAGGGAGCTATGGCTACACCTTC
>TRBJ2-7|.|TRBV21-1|.
CASSVPGQGSGYEQYF
TGTGCCAGCAGCGTACCGGGACAGGGATCTGGATACGAGCAGTACTTC
>TRBJ2-7|.|TRBV5-4|.
CASSLASQYEQYF
TGTGCCAGCAGCTTGGCCAGTCAATACGAGCAGTACTTC
>TRBJ2-3|.|TRBV7-9|TRBD2
CAGSLGTSGTDTQYF
TGTGCCGGCTCTCTCGGGACTAGCGGGACAGATACGCAGTATTTT
>TRBJ1-2|once|TRBV5-6|TRBD1
CASILEGQGPRGYTF
TGTGCCAGCATTTTAGAAGGACAGGGGCCGCGTGGCTACACCTTC
>TRBJ2-5|.|TRBV18|.
CASSPMAGASQETQYF
TGTGCCAGCTCACCAATGGCAGGGGCCTCTCAAGAGACCCAGTACTTC
>TRBJ2-5|.|TRBV28|TRBD1
CASTQGAVKTQYF
TGTGCCAGCACCCAGGGGGCAGTTAAGACCCAGTACTTC
>TRBJ2-7|.|TRBV7-3|TRBD1
CASSQSGTGLYEQYF
TGTGCCAGCAGCCAGTCCGGGACAGGGCTGTACGAGCAGTACTTC
>TRBJ2-7|.|TRBV9|TRBD2
CASSVGGEGPYEQYF
TGTGCCAGCAGCGTAGGAGGGGAGGGACCCTACGAGCAGTACTTC
>TRBJ1-2|few|TRBV23-1|.
CASSQTVPDSGDGYTF
TGCGCCAGCAGTCAAACAGTCCCGGACAGTGGGGATGGCTACACCTTC
>TRBJ2-7|.|TRBV25-1|TRBD1
CASPQTGSAHEQYF
TGTGCCAGCCCCCAGACAGGGTCCGCCCACGAGCAGTACTTC
>TRBJ1-2|.|TRBV11-2|.
CASSSNRVPYGYTF
TGTGCCAGCAGCTCGAACAGGGTCCCCTATGGCTACACCTTC
>TRBJ2-1|.|TRBV27|.
CASSFERHYNEQFF
TGTGCCAGCAGTTTCGAGCGGCACTACAATGAGCAGTTCTTC
>TRBJ2-3|.|TRBV7-7|.
CASSLDSSSTDTQYF
TGTGCCAGCAGCTTAGACAGTTCTAGCACAGATACGCAGTATTTT
>TRBJ2-5|.|TRBV5-1|.
CASSLKGVETQYF
TGCGCCAGCAGCTTGAAAGGGGTAGAGACCCAGTACTTC
>TRBJ2-1|.|TRBV5-4|.
CASSLDERPEQFF
TGTGCCAGCAGCTTGGACGAGCGCCCCGAGCAGTTCTTC
>TRBJ1-5|.|TRBV19|.
CASSIEAIGSNQPQHF
TGTGCCAGTAGTATAGAGGCAATCGGGAGCAATCAGCCCCAGCATTTT
>TRBJ1-4|few|TRBV18|.
CASSPQRAGPNEKLFF
TGTGCCAGCTCACCACAGAGGGCCGGGCCGAATGAAAAACTGTTTTTT
>TRBJ1-1|.|TRBV6-5|TRBD1
CASSYSGQGANTEAFF
TGTGCCAGCAGTTACTCGGGACAGGGGGCAAACACTGAAGCTTTCTTT
>TRBJ1-5|.|TRBV2|TRBD1
CASSPGQGNQPQHF
TGTGCCAGCAGCCCGGGACAGGGCAATCAGCCCCAGCATTTT
>TRBJ2-5|.|TRBV10-3|.
CAITLRTARVETQYF
TGTGCCATCACGTTACGGACAGCCAGGGTGGAGACCCAGTACTTC
>TRBJ2-3|.|TRBV7-2|TRBD1
CASSLVQGTDTQYF
TGTGCCAGCAGCTTGGTACAGGGGACAGATACGCAGTATTTT
>TRBJ2-3|.|TRBV9|.
CASSVSGSTDTQYF
TGTGCCAGCAGCGTTAGCGGTAGCACAGATACGCAGTATTTT
>TRBJ2-1|.|TRBV9|.
CASSVAPLGFGDEQFF
TGTGCCAGCAGCGTAGCCCCATTGGGTTTCGGAGATGAGCAGTTCTTC